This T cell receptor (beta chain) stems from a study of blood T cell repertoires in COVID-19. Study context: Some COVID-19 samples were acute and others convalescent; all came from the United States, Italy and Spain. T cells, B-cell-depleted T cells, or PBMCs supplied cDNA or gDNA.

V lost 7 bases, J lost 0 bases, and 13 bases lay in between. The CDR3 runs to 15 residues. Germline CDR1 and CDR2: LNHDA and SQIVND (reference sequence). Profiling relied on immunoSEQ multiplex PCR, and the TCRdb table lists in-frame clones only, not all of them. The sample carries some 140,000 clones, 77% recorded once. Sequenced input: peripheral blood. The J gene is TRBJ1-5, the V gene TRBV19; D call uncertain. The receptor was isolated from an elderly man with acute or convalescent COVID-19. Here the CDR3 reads CASTPSYASNQPQHF. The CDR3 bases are TGTGCCAGTACCCCCTCCTATGCTAGCAATCAGCCCCAGCATTTT. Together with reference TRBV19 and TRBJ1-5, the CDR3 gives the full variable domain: DGGITQSPKYLFRKEGQNVTLSCEQNLNHDAMYWYRQDPGQGLRLIYYSQIVNDFQKGDIAEGYSVSREKKESFPLTVTSAQKNPTAFYLCASTPSYASNQPQHFGDGTRLSIL.